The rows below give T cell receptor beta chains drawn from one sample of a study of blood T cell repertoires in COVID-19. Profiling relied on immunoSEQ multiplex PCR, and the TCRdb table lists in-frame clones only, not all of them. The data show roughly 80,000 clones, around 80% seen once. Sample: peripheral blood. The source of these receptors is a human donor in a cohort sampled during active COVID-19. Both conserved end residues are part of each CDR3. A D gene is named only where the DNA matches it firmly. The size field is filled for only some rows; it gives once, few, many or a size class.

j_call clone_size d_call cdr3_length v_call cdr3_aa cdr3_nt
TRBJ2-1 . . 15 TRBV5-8 CASTPRRSSYNEQFF TGTGCCAGCACCCCACGACGGAGCTCCTACAATGAGCAGTTCTTC
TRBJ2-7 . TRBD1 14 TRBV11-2 CASSFTSGGGEQYF TGTGCCAGCAGCTTCACCTCAGGGGGTGGCGAGCAGTACTTC
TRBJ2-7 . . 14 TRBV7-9 CASSPSAGGYEQYF TGTGCCAGCAGCCCTTCGGCCGGCGGCTACGAGCAGTACTTC
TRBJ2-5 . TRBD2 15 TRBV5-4 CASSWGLGLGETQYF TGTGCCAGCAGCTGGGGACTAGGTCTCGGAGAGACCCAGTACTTC
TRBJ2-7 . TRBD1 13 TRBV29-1 CSVLQGTSYEQYF TGCAGCGTTTTACAGGGGACCTCCTACGAGCAGTACTTC
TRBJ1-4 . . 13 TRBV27 CASSRTVNEKLFF TGTGCCAGCAGTCGGACAGTTAATGAAAAACTGTTTTTT
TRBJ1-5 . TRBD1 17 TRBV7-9 CASSLGKGQARNQPQHF TGTGCCAGCAGCTTAGGAAAAGGACAGGCCCGGAATCAGCCCCAGCATTTT
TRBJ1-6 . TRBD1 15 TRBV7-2 CASSLGTGGHSPLHF TGTGCCAGCAGCTTAGGGACAGGGGGACATTCACCCCTCCACTTT
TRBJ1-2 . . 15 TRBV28 CASSLPNLANYGYTF TGTGCCAGCAGCCTCCCCAATCTAGCTAACTATGGCTACACCTTC
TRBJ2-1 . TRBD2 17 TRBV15 CATSRAWSGGANYEQFF TGTGCCACCAGCAGAGCATGGAGCGGGGGGGCCAATTATGAGCAGTTCTTC
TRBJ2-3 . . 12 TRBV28 CASSLTSLVQYF TGTGCCAGCAGCCTCACTAGCCTTGTGCAGTATTTT
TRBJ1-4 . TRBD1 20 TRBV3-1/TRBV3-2 CASSPSSGQGVTATNEKLFF TGTGCCAGCAGCCCCAGCTCAGGACAGGGAGTAACTGCAACTAATGAAAAACTGTTTTTT
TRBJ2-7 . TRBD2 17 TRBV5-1 CASSLARTSGGRYEQYF TGCGCCAGCAGCTTGGCCAGGACTAGCGGGGGGAGATACGAGCAGTACTTC
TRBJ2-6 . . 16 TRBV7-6 CASSPEQGRGANVLTF TGTGCCAGCAGCCCAGAACAGGGTCGTGGGGCCAACGTCCTGACTTTC
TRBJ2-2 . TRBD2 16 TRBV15 CATSRDQRGITGELFF TGTGCCACCAGCAGAGATCAGCGGGGAATCACCGGGGAGCTGTTTTTT
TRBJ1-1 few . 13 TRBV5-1 CASSPPGDTEAFF TGCGCCAGCAGCCCTCCAGGGGATACTGAAGCTTTCTTT
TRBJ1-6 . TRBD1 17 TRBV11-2 CASSLVRGTANNSPLHF TGTGCCAGCAGCTTAGTTCGCGGGACAGCTAATAATTCACCCCTCCACTTT
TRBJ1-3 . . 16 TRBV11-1 CASSVGHTSSGNTIYF TGTGCCAGCAGCGTGGGACATACGAGCTCTGGAAACACCATATATTTT
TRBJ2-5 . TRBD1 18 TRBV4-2 CASSQALGTGQGQETQYF TGTGCCAGCAGCCAAGCCCTCGGCACGGGACAGGGGCAGGAGACCCAGTACTTC
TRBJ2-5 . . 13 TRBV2 CASSGGLRETQYF TGTGCCAGCAGCGGGGGGCTCAGGGAGACCCAGTACTTC
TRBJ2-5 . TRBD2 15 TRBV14 CASSQQASGFETQYF TGTGCCAGCAGCCAACAAGCTAGCGGGTTTGAGACCCAGTACTTC
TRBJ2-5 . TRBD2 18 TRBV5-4 CASSSGGGTRGRQETQYF TGTGCCAGCAGCTCCGGCGGGGGGACCAGGGGAAGGCAAGAGACCCAGTACTTC
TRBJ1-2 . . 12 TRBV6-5 CATGGLSVGYTF TGTGCCACGGGGGGACTGTCTGTTGGCTACACCTTC
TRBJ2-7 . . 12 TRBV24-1 CATSDFGYEQYF TGTGCCACCAGTGATTTCGGCTACGAGCAGTACTTC
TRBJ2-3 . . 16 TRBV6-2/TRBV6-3 CASSYTWGGVGDTQYF TGTGCCAGCAGTTACACTTGGGGGGGCGTTGGAGATACGCAGTATTTT
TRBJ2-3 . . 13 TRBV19 CASSMVSLPTQYF TGTGCCAGTAGTATGGTTTCACTGCCTACGCAGTATTTT
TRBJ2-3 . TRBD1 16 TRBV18 CASSSRTGVFADTQYF TGTGCCAGCTCATCGAGGACAGGGGTCTTCGCAGATACGCAGTATTTT
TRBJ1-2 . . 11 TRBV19 CASSITGGYTF TGTGCCAGTAGTATAACCGGTGGCTACACCTTC
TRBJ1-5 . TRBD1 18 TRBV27 CASRPGQGQPDSNQPQHF TGTGCCAGCAGACCCGGACAGGGCCAACCGGATAGCAATCAGCCCCAGCATTTT
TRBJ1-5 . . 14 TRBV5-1 CASSLAQGSRAQHF TGCGCCAGCAGCTTGGCTCAGGGGTCCAGGGCCCAGCATTTT
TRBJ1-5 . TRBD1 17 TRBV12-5 CASGFSEGTGTYQPQHF TGTGCTAGTGGTTTCAGTGAGGGGACAGGGACCTATCAGCCCCAGCATTTT
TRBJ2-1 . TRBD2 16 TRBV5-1 CASSSSPGTIFIEQFF TGCGCCAGCAGCTCCTCCCCCGGGACTATTTTTATTGAGCAGTTCTTC
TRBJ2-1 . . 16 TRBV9 CASSVAGSSGRNEQFF TGTGCCAGCAGCGTAGCTGGTAGTAGCGGACGCAATGAGCAGTTCTTC
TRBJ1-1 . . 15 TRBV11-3 CASSPNGLRGTEAFF TGTGCCAGCAGCCCCAATGGACTTCGTGGCACTGAAGCTTTCTTT
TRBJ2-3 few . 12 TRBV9 CASSVASDTQYF TGTGCCAGCAGCGTAGCGTCAGATACGCAGTATTTT
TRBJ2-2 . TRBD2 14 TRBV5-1 CASSLGLAEGELFF TGCGCCAGCAGCTTGGGACTAGCAGAGGGTGAGCTGTTTTTT
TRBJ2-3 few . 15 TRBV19 CASSIGRGSTDTQYF TGTGCCAGTAGTATAGGCAGGGGAAGCACAGATACGCAGTATTTT
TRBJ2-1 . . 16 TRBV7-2 CASSLVFARRNNEQFF TGTGCCAGCAGCTTAGTGTTCGCGCGGAGAAACAATGAGCAGTTCTTC
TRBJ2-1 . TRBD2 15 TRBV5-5 CASSLAAGKGFEQFF TGTGCCAGCAGCTTGGCAGCGGGGAAGGGTTTTGAGCAGTTCTTC
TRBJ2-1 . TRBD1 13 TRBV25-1 CASSDWDSNEQFF TGTGCCAGCAGTGATTGGGACAGCAATGAGCAGTTCTTC
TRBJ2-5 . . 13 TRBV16 CASSSGNQETQYF TGTGCCAGCAGCTCGGGTAACCAAGAGACCCAGTACTTC
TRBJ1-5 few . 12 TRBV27 CASSKGVQPQHF TGTGCCAGCAGTAAGGGGGTTCAGCCCCAGCATTTT
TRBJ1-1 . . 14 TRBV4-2 CASSQNQGMGEAFF TGTGCCAGCAGCCAGAATCAGGGGATGGGTGAAGCTTTCTTT
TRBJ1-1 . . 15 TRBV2 CASSEWRGSNTEAFF TGTGCCAGCAGTGAATGGAGGGGCTCCAACACTGAAGCTTTCTTT
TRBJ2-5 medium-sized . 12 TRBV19 CASRQSGETQYF TGTGCCAGTAGACAAAGCGGGGAGACCCAGTACTTC
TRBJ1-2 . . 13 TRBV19 CASSLTGNYGYTF TGTGCCAGTAGTCTGACTGGAAACTATGGCTACACCTTC